Presented here are 25 T cell receptor beta chains from one specimen sequenced in a study of CD8+CD57+ T cells in acquired aplastic anemia. Flow cytometry had shown expanded CD8+CD57+ cells in the patients chosen for sequencing. Genomic DNA, the template, was used for profiling of the TCR beta VDJ and CDR3. Each CDR3 protein gets one entry after TCRdb re-called the reads with MiXCR. The data hold roughly 200,000 distinct CDR3 sequences, with roughly three fifths observed a single time. The sequencing sample was made of sorted CD4+, CD8+, or CD8+CD57+ T cells (not recorded which) from PBMCs. These receptors came from a human donor with aplastic anemia.

The DNA for the CDR3 is TGTGCCACCAGTGATTTGGAGGGACAGGGGGCAGTAAACGAGCAGTACTTC. Translating it yields CATSDLEGQGAVNEQYF. The V call is TRBV24-1, the J call TRBJ2-7; 12 bases map to TRBD1. The CDR3 loop spans 17 amino acids. The V gene's germline CDR1 is KGHDR and CDR2 SFDVKD. J was trimmed by 5 bases and V by 0 bases; bases with no gene match: 7.

Ten or more counts support this clonotype. The chain has TRBV9 and TRBJ2-5; 8 positions agree with TRBD2. The V gene end was trimmed by 4 bases and the J gene end by 2 bases; junction bases not matched to a gene: 7. CDR1 SGDLS and CDR2 YYNGEE come from the germline V gene. This CDR3 spans 15 amino acids. Here the CDR3 reads CASSLPGGRQETQYF. For the CDR3, the DNA is TGTGCCAGCAGCCTCCCGGGGGGGCGTCAAGAGACCCAGTACTTC.

In its sample, this clonotype was seen a few times. The chain carries TRBV5-4 and TRBJ2-3, with TRBD2 identical over 8 bases. V was pared by 2 bases and J by 3 bases, with 2 bases of the junction left unmatched. CDR1 and CDR2 (germline): SGHNT, YYREEE (reference sequence). The CDR3 extends over 14 amino acids. CDR3 residues: CASSFRGGTDTQYF. The CDR3 DNA reads TGTGCCAGCAGCTTTCGGGGGGGAACAGATACGCAGTATTTT.

V gene TRBV9 combines with J gene TRBJ1-2; TRBD1 might be the D (5 bases). V was cut by 0 bases and J by 4 bases, with 10 bases left in between. The germline gives CDR1 SGDLS, CDR2 YYNGEE. CDR3 length equals 14 residues. CDR3 DNA sequence: TGTGCCAGCAGCGTAGGAGTCAGGGTCTATGGCTACACCTTC. It is translated as CASSVGVRVYGYTF. Full variable domain (missing parts from reference TRBV9 and TRBJ1-2): DSGVTQTPKHLITATGQRVTLRCSPRSGDLSVYWYQQSLDQGLQFLIQYYNGEERAKGNILERFSAQQFPDLHSELNLSSLELGDSALYFCASSVGVRVYGYTFGSGTRLTVV.

The J gene is TRBJ1-1, the V gene TRBV4-2, with a tentative D call TRBD1 (6 bases). CDR1 LGHNA and CDR2 YNFKEQ come from the germline V gene. V was pared by 3 bases and J by 0 bases, with 11 bases between. The CDR3 extends over 15 amino acids. The CDR3 spells CASSQRTVVNTEAFF. CDR3 in DNA: TGTGCCAGCAGCCAGCGGACAGTGGTGAACACTGAAGCTTTCTTT.

The J gene is TRBJ1-5, the V gene TRBV2; D might be TRBD1 (5 bases). Trimming took 3 bases from V and 9 from J, leaving 12 bases between them. Germline assignment: CDR1 SNHLY and CDR2 FYNNEI. CDR3 length: 13 amino acids. CDR3 in DNA: TGTGCCAGCAGTGACATCCCTGGGGGGCCCCAGCATTTT. It translates to CASSDIPGGPQHF.

This clonotype showed up just once. The gene calls are TRBV6-7 and TRBJ2-7; D is possibly TRBD1 (5 bases). TRBV6-7 falls under the ORF class, with uncertain function. This CDR3 has 13 amino acids. Trimming removed 6 bases from V and 3 bases from J, with 12 bases in between. The CDR3 here is CASRSSQGYEQYF. DNA of the CDR3: TGTGCCAGCAGGTCGTCCCAGGGCTACGAGCAGTACTTC.

V is TRBV5-1 and J is TRBJ2-2; no clear D. Between the trimmed V and J ends, which lost 1 base and 6 bases, there was a span of 7 bases. CDR1 SGHRS and CDR2 YFSETQ come from the germline V gene. The CDR3 covers 13 residues. In DNA form, the CDR3 reads TGCGCCAGCAGCTTGTCAGGCCCCGGGGAGCTGTTTTTT. Translated, it gives CASSLSGPGELFF.

The DNA of the CDR3 is TGTGCCAGCAGCCCACAGGTCCTCTCTGGAAACACCATATATTTT. This sequence encodes CASSPQVLSGNTIYF. The V and J genes are TRBV7-8 and TRBJ1-3; D is perhaps TRBD1 (5 bases). V lost 5 bases, J lost 0 bases, and 11 bases lay in between. The CDR3 extends over 15 amino acids. Per germline, CDR1 SGHVS and CDR2 FQNEAQ.

This chain links TRBV12-3 or TRBV12-4 with TRBJ1-6, with D tentatively TRBD1 (5 bases). V dropped 6 bases and J dropped 7 bases, with 16 bases sitting between them. The CDR3 is made up of 15 amino acids. The chain's CDR3 is CASRCQDNPNSPLHF. CDR3 nucleotide sequence: TGTGCCAGCAGATGCCAGGACAATCCCAATTCACCCCTCCACTTT.

This clonotype was picked up a small number of times. The CDR3: CATSGATNEKLFF. As DNA, the CDR3 is TGTGCCACATCAGGGGCAACTAATGAAAAACTGTTTTTT. This rearrangement joins TRBV15 to TRBJ1-4; tentative D call: TRBD1 (6 bases). Germline V lookup: CDR1 LNHNV, CDR2 YYDKDF (reference sequence). The CDR3 is 13 amino acids. Between the trimmed V and J ends, which lost 9 bases and 0 bases, there was a span of 8 bases.

Remarks on this clonotype: Just one base apart from a much larger clone, this may be a read error. V is TRBV6-6 and J is TRBJ1-2, with a tentative D call TRBD1 (5 bases). The CDR3 runs 16 residues. CDR1 MNHNY and CDR2 SVGAGI come from the germline V gene (reference sequence). The CDR3 region is CTSSYKWDGANYGYTF. The CDR3 bases are TGTACCAGCAGTTACAAGTGGGACGGAGCTAACTATGGCTACACCTTC.

The rearrangement joins TRBV9 to TRBJ1-1; D gene uncertain. V dropped 0 bases and J dropped 3 bases, with 9 bases sitting between them. CDR3 length: 14 amino acids. Germline lookup yields CDR1 SGDLS and CDR2 YYNGEE. The CDR3 here is CASSVAPGYTEAFF. As DNA, the CDR3 is TGTGCCAGCAGCGTAGCTCCGGGGTACACTGAAGCTTTCTTT.

V gene TRBV12-3 or TRBV12-4 combines with J gene TRBJ2-1; TRBD2 aligns across 10 bases. The trim removed 7 bases at V and 8 bases at J, leaving 2 bases unmatched. The CDR3 length is 12 residues. The CDR3 DNA follows: TGTGCCAGCACTAGCGGGGGTGATGAGCAGTTCTTC. It translates to CASTSGGDEQFF.

This chain links TRBV6-5 with TRBJ1-2; D unresolved. The CDR3 runs to 11 residues. Between the trimmed V and J ends, which lost 6 bases and 5 bases, there was a span of 7 bases. CDR1 and CDR2 from the germline V gene are MNHEY and SVGAGI. As DNA, the CDR3 is TGTGCCAGCAGGGCCATTTATGGCTACACCTTC. It encodes CASRAIYGYTF.

This clonotype was seen ten or more times. The chain has TRBV6-5 and TRBJ1-2, with TRBD1 as a possible D gene (6 bases). The CDR3 length is 13 residues. The V end lost 8 bases, the J end lost 4 bases, and 14 bases lay between the germline ends. CDR1 is MNHEY and CDR2 is SVGAGI in the germline V gene. This CDR3 reads CASRFRDTYGYTF. In nucleotides, the CDR3 is TGTGCCAGCCGATTTAGGGACACCTATGGCTACACCTTC.

This clonotype was seen at least ten times. The chain has TRBV5-8 and TRBJ2-2, with 7 bases identical to TRBD1. The trim removed 3 bases at V and 4 bases at J, leaving 9 bases unmatched. In germline, CDR1 is SGHTS, CDR2 YDEGEE. The CDR3 contains 16 residues. CDR3 sequence reads: CASSSEIGQATGELFF. For the CDR3, the DNA is TGTGCCAGCAGCTCCGAAATAGGACAGGCCACCGGGGAGCTGTTTTTT. The complete variable domain, with remaining parts taken from reference TRBV5-8 and TRBJ2-2, reads EAGVTQSPTHLIKTRGQQATLRCSPISGHTSVYWYQQALGLGLQFLLWYDEGEERNRGNFPPRFSGRQFPNYSSELNVNALELEDSALYLCASSSEIGQATGELFFGEGSRLTVL.

This chain connects TRBV20-1 to TRBJ2-6, with D hard to call. Germline lookup yields CDR1 DFQATT and CDR2 SNEGSKA (reference sequence). V lost 6 bases and J 4 bases, leaving 13 bases between the germline ends. The CDR3 runs to 14 residues. CDR3: CSARHLPGANVLTF. The DNA of the CDR3 is TGCAGTGCGAGACATCTCCCCGGGGCCAACGTCCTGACTTTC.

The chain uses TRBV19 and TRBJ1-5; a possible D gene is TRBD1 (6 bases). This CDR3 region has 14 residues. CDR1 LNHDA and CDR2 SQIVND come from the germline V gene (reference sequence). Trimming cost V 3 bases and J 5 bases, with 11 bases left between them. CDR3 nucleotide sequence: TGTGCCAGTAGTATGATGGGGGGCGATCAGCCCCAGCATTTT. Translated, it gives CASSMMGGDQPQHF. Full variable domain (rest looked up from reference TRBV19 and TRBJ1-5): DGGITQSPKYLFRKEGQNVTLSCEQNLNHDAMYWYRQDPGQGLRLIYYSQIVNDFQKGDIAEGYSVSREKKESFPLTVTSAQKNPTAFYLCASSMMGGDQPQHFGDGTRLSIL.

J is TRBJ1-3 and V is TRBV10-3; unclear D gene. Per germline, CDR1 ENHRY and CDR2 SYGVKD. V was shortened by 0 bases and J by 0 bases, with 9 bases between the two germline ends. The CDR3 totals 16 residues. The CDR3 region is CAISESMRSSGNTIYF. The CDR3 DNA reads as TGTGCCATCAGTGAGTCGATGCGTTCCTCTGGAAACACCATATATTTT.

To note about this clonotype: With a much larger clone just one base away, this may be a read error. The CDR3 ends on some other residue instead of the conserved phenylalanine or tryptophan, so this is likely a read error. The rearrangement joins TRBV6-2 or TRBV6-3 to TRBJ1-5; D gene uncertain. This CDR3 is built from 13 residues. Germline V lookup: CDR1 MNHEY, CDR2 SVGEGT. The V gene lost 4 bases and the J gene lost 4 bases, with 8 bases spanning the gap. CDR3 nucleotides: TGTGCCAGCAGTTGGACGCGGAATCAGCCCCAGCATTCT. Translating it yields CASSWTRNQPQHS.

The rearrangement joins TRBV5-1 to TRBJ2-3; TRBD2 agrees at 13 bases. Germline-derived CDR1 and CDR2 are SGHRS and YFSETQ. The CDR3 contains 17 residues. V shed 4 bases and J 3 bases; nucleotides not matched to a gene: 8. In DNA, the CDR3 is TGCGCCAGCAGCATCAGGACTAGCGGGGGTCTAACAGATACGCAGTATTTT. Its protein is CASSIRTSGGLTDTQYF. Using reference TRBV5-1 and TRBJ2-3 for the parts outside the CDR3, the full variable domain is KAGVTQTPRYLIKTRGQQVTLSCSPISGHRSVSWYQQTPGQGLQFLFEYFSETQRNKGNFPGRFSGRQFSNSRSEMNVSTLELGDSALYLCASSIRTSGGLTDTQYFGPGTRLTVL.

As for this clonotype: This may be a read error: a much more frequent sequence differs by one nucleotide. For the CDR3, the DNA is TGTGCCAGTGGTATCTCAGGGGCCCCCTACGAGCAGTACTTC. It encodes CASGISGAPYEQYF. The V and J genes are TRBV19 and TRBJ2-7; D perhaps matches TRBD1 (6 bases). CDR3 length: 14 residues. CDR1 is LNHDA and CDR2 is SQIVND in the germline V gene (reference sequence). Full variable domain (rest looked up from reference TRBV19 and TRBJ2-7): DGGITQSPKYLFRKEGQNVTLSCEQNLNHDAMYWYRQDPGQGLRLIYYSQIVNDFQKGDIAEGYSVSREKKESFPLTVTSAQKNPTAFYLCASGISGAPYEQYFGPGTRLTVT.

Written as DNA, the CDR3 is TGTGCCAGCAGCTTAGGGGTCCGAAGGGGCTACTCCTACAATGAGCAGTTCTTC. This encodes CASSLGVRRGYSYNEQFF. The chain couples TRBV7-9 to TRBJ2-1; a weak D match, TRBD1 (5 bases). Germline lookup yields CDR1 SEHNR and CDR2 FQNEAQ (reference sequence). The CDR3 has 18 residues. V gave up 1 base and J gave up 0 bases, with 16 bases separating them.

A few counts support this clonotype. The V call is TRBV6-1, the J call TRBJ2-7; 8 bases are a match to TRBD1. The CDR3 runs 12 residues. V was pared by 6 bases and J by 6 bases, with 4 bases of the junction left unmatched. CDR1 and CDR2 (germline): MNHNS, SASEGT. DNA for the CDR3: TGTGCCAGCAGATTTGGACAGGGCGAGCAGTACTTC. This sequence encodes CASRFGQGEQYF.